This TCR beta chain was found in a study of OX40 agonist ivuxolimab in advanced cancers. Generated by immunoSEQ multiplex PCR, the TCRdb table keeps only in-frame clones and is missing some. The data hold about 61,000 clones, with approximately 77% observed a single time. The CDR3 runs 14 residues. Trimming took off 2 bases at V and 7 bases at J, with 13 bases between the two ends. Germline CDR1 SGHDN, CDR2 FVKESK. The specimen was CD4+ or CD8+ T cells sorted from blood, collected in a trial of the OX40 agonist ivuxolimab. This chain links TRBV14 with TRBJ2-3; the D call may be TRBD1 or TRBD2 (5 bases each). This receptor was obtained from an adult with an advanced solid tumor such as melanoma, head and neck, liver or kidney cancer. The CDR3 nucleotides are TGTGCCAGCAGCCAACCCGGGGCCCGGTATACGCAGTATTTT. Encoded protein: CASSQPGARYTQYF.